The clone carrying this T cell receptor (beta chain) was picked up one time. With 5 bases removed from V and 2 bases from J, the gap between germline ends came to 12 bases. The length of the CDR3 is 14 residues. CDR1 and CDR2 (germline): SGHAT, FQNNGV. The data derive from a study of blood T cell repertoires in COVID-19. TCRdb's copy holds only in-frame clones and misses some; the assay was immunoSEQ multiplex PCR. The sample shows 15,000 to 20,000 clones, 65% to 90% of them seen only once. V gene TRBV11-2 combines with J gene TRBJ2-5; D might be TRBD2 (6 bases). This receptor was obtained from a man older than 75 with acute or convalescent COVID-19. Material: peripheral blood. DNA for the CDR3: TGTGCCAGCAGCCACGGGGGTCCGCAAGAGACCCAGTACTTC. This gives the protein CASSHGGPQETQYF.